This TCR beta chain is drawn from a study of molecular identifiers for immune sequencing clone quantification. A CD8+CD4-CCR7+CD45RA+ phenotype served as the sorting definition for naive CD8 T cells. Whole-study results and caveats: Clones with over 20 RNA copies captured over 98% of effector molecules but under 1% of naive ones.

From the PCR reads, TCRdb called clonotypes with MiXCR, one entry per CDR3 protein. The sample lists some 590,000 distinct CDR3 sequences; 25% were seen once. To note about this clonotype: Its antigen is unknown.

What was sequenced was naive CD8+ T cells from blood, with Jurkat cell RNA spiked in. Subset reported: FACS-sorted CD8+CD4-CCR7+CD45RA+ naive T cells. The sequence was obtained from a human donor in good health. Some libraries in this study had Jurkat cell RNA spiked in.

CDR3 coding DNA: TGTGCCAGCAGCGTGGGGGCGCGGGAGACCCAGTACTTC. This translates into CASSVGARETQYF. The chain employs TRBV7-9 and TRBJ2-5, with D tentatively TRBD1 (6 bases). The CDR3 has 13 residues. V dropped 5 bases and J dropped 5 bases, with 12 bases sitting between them. The germline CDR1 and CDR2 sequences are SEHNR and FQNEAQ (reference sequence).